What follows are 9 T cell receptor beta chains derived from one specimen sequenced in a study of persistence of HIV-infected CD4 T cells. Cells were stimulated nonspecifically with anti-CD3/anti-CD28 magnetic beads. Responding CD4+ T cells were sorted by upregulation of both CD40 ligand and CD69. Their cognate antigens are unknown. This was the immunoSEQ version 4 assay in survey mode. TCRdb's table, derived via immunoSEQ multiplex PCR, lists solely in-frame clones and lacks some. The top ten hold approximately 1.3% of the sample, which has more than 30,000 clones, roughly 86% seen once. The sample in question was CD4+ T cells sorted from PBMCs after roughly 17-hour stimulation, obtained from a patient who received antiretroviral therapy. The receptors originated from an adult man with HIV who was CMV-seropositive.

This clone was detected only once. The V and J genes are TRBV5-1 and TRBJ1-3; TRBD1 might be the D (6 bases). The V and J ends lost 0 bases and 2 bases respectively, with 9 bases between them. Germline V gene data show CDR1 as SGHRS and CDR2 as YFSETQ. The CDR3 is 15 amino acids. CDR3 coding DNA: TGCGCCAGCAGCTTGGAGGGGGATGCTGGAAACACCATATATTTT. It is translated as CASSLEGDAGNTIYF.

This chain connects TRBV27 to TRBJ2-3; TRBD2 might be the D (5 bases). The CDR3 runs to 15 residues. CDR1 MNHEY and CDR2 SMNVEV come from the germline V gene (reference sequence). V was cut by 6 bases and J by 2 bases, with 15 bases left in between. The chain's CDR3 is CASSPTRIFTDTQYF. The CDR3 DNA sequence: TGTGCCAGCAGCCCTACTAGAATTTTCACAGATACGCAGTATTTT.

The chain has TRBV12-3 or TRBV12-4 and TRBJ2-2; D is unclear. V gave up 2 bases and J gave up 7 bases, with 8 bases separating them. This CDR3 has 13 amino acids. CDR3 bases: TGTGCCAGCAGTTTACAGGCGGACGGGGAGCTGTTTTTT. It yields the protein CASSLQADGELFF.

The DNA of the CDR3 is TGTGCCAGCAGCTCGGCGAACACCCTCACCGGGGAGCTGTTTTTT. Translation: CASSSANTLTGELFF. This rearrangement joins TRBV7-9 to TRBJ2-2; the D is unclear. Germline assignment: CDR1 SEHNR and CDR2 FQNEAQ (reference sequence). CDR3 length: 15 amino acids. Trimming removed 4 bases from V and 4 bases from J, with 13 bases in between.

The CDR3 nucleotides are TGTGCCAGCACCACAGACAATGAGCAGTTCTTC. It yields the protein CASTTDNEQFF. This chain links TRBV2 with TRBJ2-1; no clear D gene. CDR3 length: 11 residues. V lost 7 bases and J lost 5, with 6 bases in between. Germline V gene lookup returns CDR1 SNHLY and CDR2 FYNNEI.

CDR3 region: CASVDRGYEQYF. CDR3 nucleotides: TGTGCCAGCGTGGACAGGGGATACGAGCAGTACTTC. The chain uses TRBV28 and TRBJ2-7; TRBD1 agrees at 9 bases. V shed 8 bases, J shed 4 bases, and the junction held 3 bases outside the gene matches. The V gene's germline CDR1 is MDHEN and CDR2 SYDVKM. The CDR3 runs 12 residues.

The chain carries TRBV27 and TRBJ2-3, with D possibly TRBD1 on 5 matching bases. Trimming took off 3 bases at V and 1 base at J, with 8 bases between the two ends. This CDR3 spans 14 amino acids. CDR1 MNHEY and CDR2 SMNVEV come from the germline V gene (reference sequence). The CDR3 nucleotides are TGTGCCAGCAGTTTTGGGGCCGGCACAGATACGCAGTATTTT. Translation: CASSFGAGTDTQYF.

This chain connects TRBV29-1 to TRBJ2-7, with D unclear. CDR1 and CDR2 (germline): SQVTM, ANQGSEA. The CDR3 extends over 11 amino acids. The V end was cut by 7 bases, the J end by 5 bases, with 12 bases between. The CDR3 DNA is TGCAGCGCAGGACCGCAGGACGAGCAGTACTTC. Translated, it gives CSAGPQDEQYF.

This rearrangement joins TRBV6-5 to TRBJ2-7; the match to TRBD1 covers 8 bases. The CDR3 extends over 13 amino acids. The germline gives CDR1 MNHEY, CDR2 SVGAGI. J gave up 2 bases and V 8 bases, and 5 bases lay outside the gene matches. The CDR3 DNA reads TGTGCCAGCCGGTCAGGGGGCGCCTACGAGCAGTACTTC. Protein: CASRSGGAYEQYF.